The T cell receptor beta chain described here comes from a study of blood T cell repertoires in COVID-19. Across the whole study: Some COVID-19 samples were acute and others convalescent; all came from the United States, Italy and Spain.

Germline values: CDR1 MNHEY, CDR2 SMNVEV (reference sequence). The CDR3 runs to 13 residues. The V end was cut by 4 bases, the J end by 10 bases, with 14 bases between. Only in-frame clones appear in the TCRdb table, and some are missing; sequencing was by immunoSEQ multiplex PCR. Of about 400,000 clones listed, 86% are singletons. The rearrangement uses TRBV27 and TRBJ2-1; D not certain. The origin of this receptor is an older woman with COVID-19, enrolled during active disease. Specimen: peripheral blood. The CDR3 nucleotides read TGTGCCAGCAGTTCCCGGTCCCTCCCGGAGCAGTTCTTC. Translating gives CASSSRSLPEQFF.